What follows are 3 T cell receptor beta chains derived from one specimen sequenced in a study of blood T cell repertoires in COVID-19. The protocol was immunoSEQ multiplex PCR, while the TCRdb copy is restricted to in-frame clones and leaves out a portion. The sample lists more than 60,000 clones, roughly 84% occurring once. Sequencing used peripheral blood. The receptors were sampled from a man aged 50-59 years with acute or convalescent COVID-19.

The chain links TRBV29-1 to TRBJ2-5; 7 bases are shared with TRBD1. V trimming: 6 bases; J trimming: 4 bases; junction bases outside the gene matches: 5. The CDR3 runs to 12 residues. The germline gives CDR1 SQVTM, CDR2 ANQGSEA. CDR3 nucleotides: TGCAGCGTCCGACAGGGTAGAGAGACCCAGTACTTC. Its protein product is CSVRQGRETQYF.

The chain recombines TRBV3-1 (or the pseudogene TRBV3-2) with TRBJ1-2, with a possible D match to TRBD1 (6 bases). Germline CDR1 reads LGHDT; CDR2 reads YNNKEL (reference sequence). This CDR3 is built from 12 residues. V lost 3 bases, J lost 8 bases, and 10 bases lay in between. CDR3 nucleotides: TGTGCCAGCAGCCAGGGGGCGGAAGGCTACACCTTC. As protein: CASSQGAEGYTF.

DNA of the CDR3: TGCAGCGTTGGGGGAGATAGCAATCAGCCCCAGCATTTT. Translating gives CSVGGDSNQPQHF. The chain employs TRBV29-1 and TRBJ1-5; D not certain. Germline V gives CDR1 SQVTM, CDR2 ANQGSEA. V lost 4 bases, J lost 0 bases, and 7 bases lay in between. CDR3 size: 13 residues.